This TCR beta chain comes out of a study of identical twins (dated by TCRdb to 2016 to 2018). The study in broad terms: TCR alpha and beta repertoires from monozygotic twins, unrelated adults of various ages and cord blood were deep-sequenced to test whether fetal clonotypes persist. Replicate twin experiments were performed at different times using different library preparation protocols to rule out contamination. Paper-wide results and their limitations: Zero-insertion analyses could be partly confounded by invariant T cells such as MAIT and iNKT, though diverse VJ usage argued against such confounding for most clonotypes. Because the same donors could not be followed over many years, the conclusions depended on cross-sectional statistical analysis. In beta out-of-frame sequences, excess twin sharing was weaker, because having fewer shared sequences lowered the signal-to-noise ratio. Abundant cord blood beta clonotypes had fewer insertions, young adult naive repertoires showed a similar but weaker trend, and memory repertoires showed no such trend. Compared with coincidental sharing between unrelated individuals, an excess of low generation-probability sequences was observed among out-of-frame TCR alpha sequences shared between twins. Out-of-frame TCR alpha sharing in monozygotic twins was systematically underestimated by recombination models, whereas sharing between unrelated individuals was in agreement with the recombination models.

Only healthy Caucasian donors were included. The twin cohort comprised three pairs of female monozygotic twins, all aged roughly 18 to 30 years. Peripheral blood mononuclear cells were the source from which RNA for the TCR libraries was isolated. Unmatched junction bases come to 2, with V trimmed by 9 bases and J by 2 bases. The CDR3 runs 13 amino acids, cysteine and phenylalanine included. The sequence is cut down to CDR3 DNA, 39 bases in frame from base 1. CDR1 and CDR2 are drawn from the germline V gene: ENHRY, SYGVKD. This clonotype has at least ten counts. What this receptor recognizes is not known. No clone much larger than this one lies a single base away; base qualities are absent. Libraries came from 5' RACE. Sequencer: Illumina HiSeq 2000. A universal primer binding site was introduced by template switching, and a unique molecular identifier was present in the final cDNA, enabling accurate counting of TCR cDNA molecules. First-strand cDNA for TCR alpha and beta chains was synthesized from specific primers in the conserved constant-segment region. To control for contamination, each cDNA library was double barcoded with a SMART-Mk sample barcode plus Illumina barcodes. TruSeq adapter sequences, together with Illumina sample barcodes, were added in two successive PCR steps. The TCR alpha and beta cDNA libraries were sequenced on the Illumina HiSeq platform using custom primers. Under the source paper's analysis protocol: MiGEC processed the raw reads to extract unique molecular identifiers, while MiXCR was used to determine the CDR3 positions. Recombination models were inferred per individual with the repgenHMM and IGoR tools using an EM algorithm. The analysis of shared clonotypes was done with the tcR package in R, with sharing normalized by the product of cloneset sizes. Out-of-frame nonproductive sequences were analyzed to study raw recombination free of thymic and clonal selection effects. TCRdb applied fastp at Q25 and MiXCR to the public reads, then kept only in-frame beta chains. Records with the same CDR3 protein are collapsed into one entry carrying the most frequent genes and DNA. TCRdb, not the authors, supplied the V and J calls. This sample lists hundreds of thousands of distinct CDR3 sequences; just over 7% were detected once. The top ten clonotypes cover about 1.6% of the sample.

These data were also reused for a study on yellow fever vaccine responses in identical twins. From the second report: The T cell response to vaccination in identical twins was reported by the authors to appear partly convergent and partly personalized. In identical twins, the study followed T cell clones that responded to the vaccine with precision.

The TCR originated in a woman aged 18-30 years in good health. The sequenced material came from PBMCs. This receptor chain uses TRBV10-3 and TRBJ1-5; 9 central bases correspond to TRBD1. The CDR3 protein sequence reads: CAIRDRGNQPQHF. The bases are TGTGCCATTCGGGACAGGGGCAATCAGCCCCAGCATTTT.